This T cell receptor beta chain stems from a study of blood T cell repertoires in COVID-19 (dated by TCRdb to the early 2020s). Broadly, across the study: Collaborator samples came from the United States, Italy and Spain and covered acute and convalescent phases of COVID-19. The material from the prospective study consisted of cDNA or gDNA derived from T cells, B-cell-depleted T cells, or PBMCs. Subjects who had been exposed to COVID-19, were actively infected with it, or had recovered from it provided the deeply sampled blood TCRbeta repertoires that made up the dataset. The repertoires were released in a freely available public database meant as a resource for research on the immune response to SARS-CoV-2. The samples were drawn from two sources: the first 160 participants of the ongoing ImmuneRACE study, and approximately 1,300 subjects contributed by 6 global collaborators. A de-identified subject ID, COVID-19 status, age in years and sex were almost always included in the sample metadata. Where HLA class I and class II types were available, the types were taken from metadata supplied by the sample provider, not from assay-based typing. Overall study results and their limits: The quantity of clinical and demographic metadata differed by source and by participant and was supplied without curation.

Collaborating institutions collected whole blood in K2EDTA tubes following their own protocols. For TCRbeta analysis, collaborator samples were shipped as frozen whole blood, as isolated PBMCs, or as DNA extracted from either sample type. The CDR3 sequence holds 14 residues, the cysteine and phenylalanine included. Kept here is only the CDR3 DNA, which spans 42 bases and is read in frame from base 1. The germline V gene (reference sequence) sets CDR1 to LNHDA and CDR2 to SQIVND. TCRbeta CDR3 regions were amplified from genomic DNA by means of the immunoSEQ Assay, a bias-controlled multiplex PCR. Per the authors' processing: The number of nucleated cells in each sample was estimated from the amplification of reference gene primers within the assay. Sequence reads were collapsed and filtered to measure the absolute abundance of every unique TCRbeta CDR3 rearrangement. Productive Simpson clonality was computed per sample as the square root of Simpson's diversity index over productive rearrangements. The source is immuneACCESS, and TCRdb retained only in-frame sequences with V and J called. Part of the clones is not carried over; for the studies checked, unresolved V genes explain less than half of this, and the remainder is unexplained. D and trimming were read from the DNA, whereas the V and J calls and clone size are those reported in that table. The sample table lists 86,000 or so clones, roughly nine tenths of them with a count of one. Of the sample, around 4.5% is held by the ten largest clones.

With regard to this clone: The specificity of this receptor is unknown. The junction departs from germline at one end; a sequencing error may be responsible.

This receptor chain uses TRBV19 and TRBJ1-6; TRBD1 is possibly the D segment (6 matching bases). This clonotype was sampled from a man in his forties or fifties with active or convalescent COVID-19. Sequenced: peripheral blood. At the DNA level, the sequence is TGTGCCAGTAGCATAGGACAGTTCGGTTCACCCCTCCACTTT. Its coded protein is CASSIGQFGSPLHF.